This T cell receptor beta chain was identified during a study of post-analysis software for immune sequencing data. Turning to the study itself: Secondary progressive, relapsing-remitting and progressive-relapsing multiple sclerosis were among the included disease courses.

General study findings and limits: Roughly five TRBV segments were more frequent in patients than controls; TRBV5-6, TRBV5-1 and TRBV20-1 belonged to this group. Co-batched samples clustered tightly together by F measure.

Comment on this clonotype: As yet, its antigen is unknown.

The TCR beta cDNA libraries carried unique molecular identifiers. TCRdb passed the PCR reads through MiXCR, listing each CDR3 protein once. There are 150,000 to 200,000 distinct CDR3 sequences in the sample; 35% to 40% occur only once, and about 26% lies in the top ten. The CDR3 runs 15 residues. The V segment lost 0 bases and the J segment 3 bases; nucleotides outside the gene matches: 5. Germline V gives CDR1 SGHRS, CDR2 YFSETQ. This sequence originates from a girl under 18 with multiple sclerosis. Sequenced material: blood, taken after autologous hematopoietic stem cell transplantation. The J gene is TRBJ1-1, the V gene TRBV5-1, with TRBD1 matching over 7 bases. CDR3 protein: CASSLEGTVDTEAFF. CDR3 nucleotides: TGCGCCAGCAGCTTGGAGGGGACAGTTGACACTGAAGCTTTCTTT.